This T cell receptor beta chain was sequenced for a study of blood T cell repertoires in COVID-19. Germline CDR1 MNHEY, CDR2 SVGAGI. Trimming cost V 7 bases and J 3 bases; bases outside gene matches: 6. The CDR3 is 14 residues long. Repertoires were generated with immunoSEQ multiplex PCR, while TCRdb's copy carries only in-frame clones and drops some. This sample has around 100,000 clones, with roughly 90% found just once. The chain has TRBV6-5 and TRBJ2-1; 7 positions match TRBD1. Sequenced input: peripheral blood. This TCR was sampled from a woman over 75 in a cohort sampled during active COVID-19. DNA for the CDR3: TGTGCCAGCACGGAGCAGGGGGACTACAATGAGCAGTTCTTC. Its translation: CASTEQGDYNEQFF.